These T cell receptor beta chains were read from a single sample in a study of identical twins. In TCRdb, the 5' RACE reads were re-called with MiXCR into one record per CDR3 protein. The data hold about 190,000 distinct CDR3 sequences, with around 15% observed a single time. These data also formed part of another study, on T cells expressing NK-cell markers.

Sample: CD8+ T cells sorted from blood. All receptors come from a woman between 18 and 29 years old in good health. The CDR3 runs from the conserved cysteine through the conserved F or W. The D gene is left open where the match is weak. Some rows mark clone size as missing; the rest say once, few, many or name a class of expanded clone.

CDR3aa: CSVEDRRAGDPYGYTF
CDR3nt: TGCAGCGTTGAAGATCGAAGGGCAGGGGATCCCTATGGCTACACCTTC
d_gene: NA
abundance: few
v_gene: TRBV29-1
len: 16
j_gene: TRBJ1-2

CDR3aa: CASSLPGESYNEQFF
CDR3nt: TGTGCCAGCAGCTTACCAGGGGAGTCCTACAATGAGCAGTTCTTC
d_gene: NA
abundance: few
v_gene: TRBV7-9
len: 15
j_gene: TRBJ2-1

CDR3aa: CASSSLAGSSYNEQFF
CDR3nt: TGTGCCAGCAGCTCTCTAGCGGGGAGCTCCTACAATGAGCAGTTCTTC
d_gene: TRBD2
abundance: NA
v_gene: TRBV7-9
len: 16
j_gene: TRBJ2-1

CDR3aa: CASSFTNDNEQFF
CDR3nt: TGCGCCAGCAGCTTCACCAATGACAATGAGCAGTTCTTC
d_gene: NA
abundance: few
v_gene: TRBV5-1
len: 13
j_gene: TRBJ2-1

CDR3aa: CASSLGESRAYEQYF
CDR3nt: TGTGCCAGCAGTTTAGGTGAATCGAGGGCCTACGAGCAGTACTTC
d_gene: NA
abundance: few
v_gene: TRBV12-3/TRBV12-4
len: 15
j_gene: TRBJ2-7

CDR3aa: CASSLGTGGLGYEQYF
CDR3nt: TGTGCCAGCAGTTTAGGGACAGGGGGCCTTGGCTACGAGCAGTACTTC
d_gene: TRBD1
abundance: few
v_gene: TRBV27
len: 16
j_gene: TRBJ2-7

CDR3aa: CASSLGTSLNIQYF
CDR3nt: TGTGCCAGCAGCCTAGGGACTAGCTTAAACATTCAGTACTTC
d_gene: TRBD2
abundance: NA
v_gene: TRBV5-6
len: 14
j_gene: TRBJ2-4

CDR3aa: CASSLTAGDIYGYTF
CDR3nt: TGTGCCAGCAGCTTAACCGCAGGGGATATATATGGCTACACCTTC
d_gene: NA
abundance: NA
v_gene: TRBV12-3/TRBV12-4
len: 15
j_gene: TRBJ1-2

CDR3aa: CASSPLRQTYYEQFF
CDR3nt: TGTGCCAGCAGCCCCCTTAGGCAGACCTACTATGAGCAGTTCTTC
d_gene: NA
abundance: NA
v_gene: TRBV7-2
len: 15
j_gene: TRBJ2-1

CDR3aa: CASSSPGLAGDTDTQYF
CDR3nt: TGTGCCAGCAGCTCCCCGGGACTAGCGGGAGACACAGATACGCAGTATTTT
d_gene: TRBD2
abundance: few
v_gene: TRBV11-2
len: 17
j_gene: TRBJ2-3

CDR3aa: CATPQETQYF
CDR3nt: TGTGCCACCCCGCAAGAGACCCAGTACTTC
d_gene: NA
abundance: NA
v_gene: TRBV10-3
len: 10
j_gene: TRBJ2-5

CDR3aa: CASSSGREETQYF
CDR3nt: TGTGCCAGCAGTTCGGGACGGGAAGAGACCCAGTACTTC
d_gene: NA
abundance: NA
v_gene: TRBV2
len: 13
j_gene: TRBJ2-5

CDR3aa: CASSSRGIRSFGNGKLFF
CDR3nt: TGTGCCAGCAGCTCGAGGGGTATCCGGTCCTTCGGCAACGGAAAACTGTTTTTT
d_gene: NA
abundance: few
v_gene: TRBV12-1
len: 18
j_gene: TRBJ1-4

CDR3aa: CASSYPGQGTYEQYF
CDR3nt: TGTGCCAGCAGCTACCCGGGACAGGGGACGTACGAGCAGTACTTC
d_gene: TRBD1
abundance: few
v_gene: TRBV7-9
len: 15
j_gene: TRBJ2-7

CDR3aa: CASSSEFDRDDEQFF
CDR3nt: TGTGCCAGCAGCTCAGAGTTCGACAGGGATGATGAGCAGTTCTTC
d_gene: TRBD1
abundance: few
v_gene: TRBV12-3/TRBV12-4
len: 15
j_gene: TRBJ2-1

CDR3aa: CASSGSAAEQFF
CDR3nt: TGTGCCAGCAGTGGGTCAGCGGCCGAGCAGTTCTTC
d_gene: NA
abundance: NA
v_gene: TRBV9
len: 12
j_gene: TRBJ2-1

CDR3aa: CASSFNGRAYEQYF
CDR3nt: TGCGCCAGCAGCTTTAACGGGAGGGCCTACGAGCAGTACTTC
d_gene: TRBD2
abundance: few
v_gene: TRBV5-1
len: 14
j_gene: TRBJ2-7

CDR3aa: CSAPGQRAYNEQFF
CDR3nt: TGCAGCGCTCCTGGACAGCGAGCCTACAATGAGCAGTTCTTC
d_gene: NA
abundance: few
v_gene: TRBV29-1
len: 14
j_gene: TRBJ2-1

CDR3aa: CASSHQLAPEFYEQYF
CDR3nt: TGTGCCAGCAGCCACCAACTAGCACCGGAATTTTACGAGCAGTACTTC
d_gene: NA
abundance: few
v_gene: TRBV3-1
len: 16
j_gene: TRBJ2-7

CDR3aa: CSVDRDTEAFF
CDR3nt: TGCAGCGTTGACAGGGACACTGAAGCTTTCTTT
d_gene: NA
abundance: NA
v_gene: TRBV29-1
len: 11
j_gene: TRBJ1-1

CDR3aa: CSVDLFSSGSVPDTQYF
CDR3nt: TGCAGCGTGGACCTTTTCTCTAGCGGGAGCGTGCCAGATACGCAGTATTTT
d_gene: TRBD2
abundance: few
v_gene: TRBV29-1
len: 17
j_gene: TRBJ2-3

CDR3aa: CASSLGDRGLEQFF
CDR3nt: TGTGCCAGCAGCTTGGGGGACAGGGGGCTTGAGCAGTTCTTC
d_gene: TRBD1
abundance: few
v_gene: TRBV5-6
len: 14
j_gene: TRBJ2-1

CDR3aa: CSVVDSTSAYEQYF
CDR3nt: TGCAGCGTTGTAGACTCCACCTCAGCGTACGAGCAGTACTTC
d_gene: NA
abundance: NA
v_gene: TRBV29-1
len: 14
j_gene: TRBJ2-7

CDR3aa: CAGSFGAMQETQYF
CDR3nt: TGTGCCGGTTCCTTCGGCGCAATGCAAGAGACCCAGTACTTC
d_gene: NA
abundance: few
v_gene: TRBV5-6
len: 14
j_gene: TRBJ2-5

CDR3aa: CASRPGNTEAFF
CDR3nt: TGTGCCAGCAGGCCGGGTAACACTGAAGCTTTCTTT
d_gene: NA
abundance: few
v_gene: TRBV12-3/TRBV12-4
len: 12
j_gene: TRBJ1-1

CDR3aa: CASSSAGLTYEQYF
CDR3nt: TGCGCCAGCAGCTCCGCGGGGCTCACATACGAGCAGTACTTC
d_gene: NA
abundance: NA
v_gene: TRBV5-1
len: 14
j_gene: TRBJ2-7

CDR3aa: CASSLKDSLEEQYF
CDR3nt: TGTGCCAGCAGCCTAAAGGACTCGCTCGAGGAGCAGTACTTC
d_gene: NA
abundance: few
v_gene: TRBV9
len: 14
j_gene: TRBJ2-7

CDR3aa: CSVGPETQYF
CDR3nt: TGCAGCGTTGGGCCGGAGACCCAGTACTTC
d_gene: NA
abundance: NA
v_gene: TRBV29-1
len: 10
j_gene: TRBJ2-5

CDR3aa: CASSGRVGLEQFF
CDR3nt: TGTGCCAGCAGCGGAAGGGTGGGGCTGGAGCAGTTCTTC
d_gene: NA
abundance: NA
v_gene: TRBV9
len: 13
j_gene: TRBJ2-1

CDR3aa: CASSLRDSYNTEAFF
CDR3nt: TGCGCCAGCAGCTTGCGGGACTCGTACAACACTGAAGCTTTCTTT
d_gene: NA
abundance: few
v_gene: TRBV5-1
len: 15
j_gene: TRBJ1-1

CDR3aa: CASSAGLTYEQYF
CDR3nt: TGTGCCAGCAGCGCCGGACTCACCTACGAGCAGTACTTC
d_gene: NA
abundance: NA
v_gene: TRBV11-2
len: 13
j_gene: TRBJ2-7

CDR3aa: CASSRGGVDEQYF
CDR3nt: TGCGCCAGCAGCCGGGGGGGGGTCGACGAGCAGTACTTC
d_gene: TRBD2
abundance: few
v_gene: TRBV4-3
len: 13
j_gene: TRBJ2-7

CDR3aa: CASTQGGLAEGGEQFF
CDR3nt: TGTGCCAGCACCCAAGGAGGACTAGCCGAAGGTGGTGAGCAGTTCTTC
d_gene: TRBD2
abundance: few
v_gene: TRBV3-1
len: 16
j_gene: TRBJ2-1

CDR3aa: CASSLRTDTQYF
CDR3nt: TGTGCCAGCAGCCTTAGAACAGATACGCAGTATTTT
d_gene: NA
abundance: NA
v_gene: TRBV11-3
len: 12
j_gene: TRBJ2-3

CDR3aa: CASSPRAGGTDTQYF
CDR3nt: TGTGCCAGCAGCCCGCGGGCAGGAGGCACAGATACGCAGTATTTT
d_gene: NA
abundance: many
v_gene: TRBV12-3/TRBV12-4
len: 15
j_gene: TRBJ2-3